This T cell receptor beta chain was observed in a study of T cell repertoires in cytomegalovirus infection. The wider study: It was recently identified HLA-C-restricted and well-studied HLA-B-restricted CMV epitopes that the study used. An indication of both CMV infection and matching HLA type came from public TCR beta signatures. Study results and limitations: Of the TCR beta families, the public ones yielded a cumulative frequency that identified carriers of CMV plus the relevant HLA. CMV-specific TCR beta clonotypes restricted by HLA-C dominated the ex vivo response.

CDR1 is MNHNY, CDR2 SVGAGI, per germline (reference sequence). V lost 4 bases and J lost 5, with 11 bases in between. The CDR3 length is 13 residues. As concerns this clonotype: What it binds is not known.

TCRdb redid the calling of the reads with MiXCR, one entry per CDR3 protein. This sample has about 570,000 distinct CDR3 sequences, with 40% found just once. The TCR was taken from a human donor in good health (CMV status not recorded). Some clones in this sample may be carry-over from other donors' samples. The rearrangement joins TRBV6-6 to TRBJ1-1, with unresolved D. The starting material was cultured PBMCs, obtained from culture after CMV antigen stimulation. CDR3 loop: CASSSRSETEAFF. As DNA, the CDR3 is TGTGCCAGCAGTTCCCGATCCGAAACTGAAGCTTTCTTT.